This TCR beta chain was observed in a study of blood T cells in healthy people across ages. Findings and limits, study-wide: Expanded clonotype changes were possibly confounded by unknown donor CMV status. Roughly linear declines in TCR beta diversity per million T cells occurred with age.

The length of the CDR3 is 15 residues. The J segment lost 3 bases and the V segment lost 9 bases, leaving 11 bases of the junction unmatched. Per germline, CDR1 MNHNS and CDR2 SASEGT. Primed by a sample-barcoded 5' primer and a J-beta primer mix, a second PCR proceeded for about 6 to 12 cycles. Every sample produced at least 2.5 million CDR3-containing paired-end reads. TCRdb re-called the 5' RACE reads with MiXCR, one entry per CDR3 protein. The table records about 380,000 distinct CDR3 sequences, 50% to 60% of them present only once. To note about this clonotype: Its matching antigen is unknown.

This clonotype was obtained from a man aged 55-75 years in good health. The sample taken for sequencing was blood. The chain has TRBV6-1 and TRBJ2-5, with 9 bases lining up with TRBD1. The CDR3 nucleotides are TGTGCCAGTAGGGAACAGGGGGCGAGCAAAGAGACCCAGTACTTC. Protein sequence: CASREQGASKETQYF.